Listed below are T cell receptor beta chains from one sample, sequenced in a study of T-cell reconstitution after alpha-beta-depleted transplantation in children. TCRdb processed the PCR reads anew with MiXCR; each CDR3 protein has one entry. The table has approximately 110,000 distinct CDR3 sequences, roughly 23% seen once. Specimen: PBMCs, mostly from graft donor cells, collected 180 days after TCRalphabeta/CD19-depleted stem cell transplant. These receptors were taken from a male patient aged 2 to 10 who had a stem cell transplant for chronic granulomatous disease, so the T cells may come from the graft donor. CDR3s leave out the opening cysteine and the closing phenylalanine or tryptophan.

v_call	j_call	cdr3_aa
TRBV5-1	TRBJ2-7	ASSLLAGSGSYEQY
TRBV12-3/TRBV12-4	TRBJ1-1	ASSPGQVNTEAF
TRBV5-1	TRBJ2-3	ASSPIGASSLADTQY
TRBV12-5	TRBJ1-2	ASGLVLGAEIYGYT
TRBV29-1	TRBJ2-3	SVGTSTDTQY
TRBV5-1	TRBJ2-3	ASSLQAVGQGARDTQY
TRBV12-3/TRBV12-4	TRBJ1-1	ASSFSRGTEAF
TRBV12-3/TRBV12-4	TRBJ1-6	ASSTRDTESPLH
TRBV12-3/TRBV12-4	TRBJ2-3	ASSLATIGSTDTQY
TRBV20-1	TRBJ2-3	SARDLGLAGLDTQY
TRBV18	TRBJ2-5	ASSPTLDAQETQY
TRBV7-2	TRBJ2-6	ASSSSTGANVLT
TRBV20-1	TRBJ2-3	SASILANTQY
TRBV20-1	TRBJ2-4	SAYRSGLQY
TRBV5-5	TRBJ2-3	ASSLSGEPTDTQY
TRBV4-3	TRBJ2-5	ASSQVYREWETQY
TRBV12-3/TRBV12-4	TRBJ2-7	ASSSPGRITKQY
TRBV10-3	TRBJ2-3	AISESTVPRTQY
TRBV15	TRBJ2-1	ATSGRLAGKQF
TRBV5-1	TRBJ2-1	ASSLAGVVDEQF
TRBV20-1	TRBJ2-3	SAPPPSTDTQY
TRBV4-3	TRBJ2-5	ASSQVPSGQTQY
TRBV7-2	TRBJ2-2	ASSLVDPPGELF